The rows below give T cell receptor beta chains drawn from one sample of a study of blood T cell repertoires in COVID-19. The table came from immunoSEQ multiplex PCR; TCRdb's copy has only in-frame clones and leaves some out. The sample holds 280,000 or so clones, around 89% seen once. The sample taken for sequencing was peripheral blood. The receptors shown here come from a woman in her sixties with acute or convalescent COVID-19. The CDR3 runs from the conserved cysteine through the conserved F or W. A D gene is named only where the DNA matches it firmly. Clone size is stated in some rows and not others, as once, few, many or a class when expanded.

NA,TRBJ2-3,TRBV13,NA,TGTGCCAGCAGTTACAGGGACCTCACAGATACGCAGTATTTT,CASSYRDLTDTQYF
NA,TRBJ2-1,TRBV4-1,TRBD2,TGCGCCAGCAGTCCAAGCGGGGCGGGTGCCAATGAGCAGTTCTTC,CASSPSGAGANEQFF
NA,TRBJ1-2,TRBV7-9,NA,TGTGCCAGCACCGCGGGGGGGGATTACTATGGCTACACCTTC,CASTAGGDYYGYTF
NA,TRBJ1-2,TRBV27,TRBD1,TGTGCCAGCAGCCGCGACAGGGGGCGATATGGCTACACCTTC,CASSRDRGRYGYTF
NA,TRBJ2-2,TRBV5-4,NA,TGTGCCAGCAGCCCGAGAGGGGGTGCGAACACCGGGGAGCTGTTTTTT,CASSPRGGANTGELFF
few,TRBJ1-6,TRBV9,NA,TGTGCCAGCAGCGTTTCTGCGGAAAAAAATTCACCCCTCCACTTT,CASSVSAEKNSPLHF
NA,TRBJ2-5,TRBV28,TRBD2,TGTGCCAGCAGTACGGGACTAGCGGGGGTTGAGACCCAGTACTTC,CASSTGLAGVETQYF
NA,TRBJ1-1,TRBV5-1,TRBD1,TGCGCCAGCAGCTCCCAGGGGGTCCCGAACACTGAAGCTTTCTTT,CASSSQGVPNTEAFF
NA,TRBJ2-7,TRBV27,NA,TGTGCCAGCAGGCCAGGGGTGAGCTCCTACGAGCAGTACTTC,CASRPGVSSYEQYF
NA,TRBJ1-1,TRBV7-9,NA,TGTGCCAGCAGCTTAGGGGGGCTGGGCACTGAAGCTTTCTTT,CASSLGGLGTEAFF
NA,TRBJ2-7,TRBV5-1,TRBD2,TGCGCCAGCAGCCCCGGACTAGCGGGGACCTACGAGCAGTACTTC,CASSPGLAGTYEQYF
NA,TRBJ2-7,TRBV18,NA,TGTGCCAGCTCACCAGGAGATGAGCAGTACTTC,CASSPGDEQYF
NA,TRBJ2-5,TRBV7-3,NA,TGTGCCAGCAGCTTATCGGGATCCCAAGAGACCCAGTACTTC,CASSLSGSQETQYF
NA,TRBJ2-7,TRBV5-4,NA,TGTGCCAGCAGCACGAAGCGGACCACGAGCTCCTACGAGCAGTACTTC,CASSTKRTTSSYEQYF
NA,TRBJ2-7,TRBV7-8,TRBD1,TGTGCCAGCAGGGCGTCTCCGGGACAGGGGGCCTACGAGCAGTACTTC,CASRASPGQGAYEQYF
NA,TRBJ1-4,TRBV28,TRBD1,TGTGCCAGCAGTGATGACAGGGGGCTCTGGGAAAAACTGTTTTTT,CASSDDRGLWEKLFF
NA,TRBJ1-2,TRBV28,TRBD1,TGTGCCAGCGGGACAGGGGGCGGTTATGGCTACACCTTC,CASGTGGGYGYTF
NA,TRBJ2-5,TRBV24-1,NA,TGTGCCACCAGTGATTTTGCAGGGCGAGAGACCCAGTACTTC,CATSDFAGRETQYF
NA,TRBJ2-3,TRBV3-1/TRBV3-2,TRBD2,TGTGCCAGCAGCCAAGTAGGCGAGGCGGGGGGGACAGATACGCAGTATTTT,CASSQVGEAGGTDTQYF
NA,TRBJ2-1,TRBV28,NA,TGTGCCAGCAGTATGGACGGGGTAGTGGTCTCCTACAATGAGCAGTTCTTC,CASSMDGVVVSYNEQFF
NA,TRBJ2-3,TRBV5-1,TRBD1,TGCGCCAGCAGCCCACAGGGGGCGCGGGATACGCAGTATTTT,CASSPQGARDTQYF
NA,TRBJ1-1,TRBV5-1,NA,TGCGCCAGCAGCATGACAGCATCCCGCGTGTTGATGAACACTGAAGCTTTCTTT,CASSMTASRVLMNTEAFF
few,TRBJ1-5,TRBV28,TRBD1,TGTGCCAGCAGTTTGCCCTACCCCGTGGACAGGGCCGGCCAGCCCCAGCATTTT,CASSLPYPVDRAGQPQHF
NA,TRBJ1-2,TRBV6-5,NA,TGTGCCAGCAGACGCGGGGTTAACTATGGCTACACCTTC,CASRRGVNYGYTF
NA,TRBJ1-1,TRBV5-1,TRBD1,TGCGCCAGCAGCCCCCGTGGACAGGGGACCACTGAAGCTTTCTTT,CASSPRGQGTTEAFF
NA,TRBJ2-1,TRBV7-3,NA,TGTGCCAGCAGCGGAGCCCCCGGGACTTCAGGAGGCAATGAGCAGTTCTTC,CASSGAPGTSGGNEQFF
NA,TRBJ1-5,TRBV5-4,NA,TGTGCCAGCAGCTTGGAGGGACAAGATCAGCCCCAGCATTTT,CASSLEGQDQPQHF
NA,TRBJ2-7,TRBV28,TRBD1,TGTGCCAGCAACCCTCGCCCTGGGACAGCTGGGGCCTACGAGCAGTACTTC,CASNPRPGTAGAYEQYF
NA,TRBJ2-3,TRBV6-5,TRBD1,TGTGCCAGCAGTTACACCCCGGGACAGACTACAGATACGCAGTATTTT,CASSYTPGQTTDTQYF
NA,TRBJ1-2,TRBV19,NA,TGTGCCAGCAGATCGGTGTTGCAGGGGTCCGGTGGCTACACCTTC,CASRSVLQGSGGYTF
NA,TRBJ2-5,TRBV11-3,NA,TGTGCCAGCAGCGGCCGAGGACAGTCCGGGACCCAGTACTTC,CASSGRGQSGTQYF
once,TRBJ1-5,TRBV28,NA,TGTGCCAGCAGTCCGGGGGGGCTTATAAAGCCCCAGCATTTT,CASSPGGLIKPQHF
NA,TRBJ2-1,TRBV6-4,TRBD2,TGTGCCAGCAGTCCCTCCGGGACTAGCGGGGCAAGCTCCTACAATGAGCAGTTCTTC,CASSPSGTSGASSYNEQFF
NA,TRBJ2-2,TRBV7-2,NA,TGTGCCAGCAGACCGGGAAGGAACACCGGGGAGCTGTTTTTT,CASRPGRNTGELFF
NA,TRBJ1-1,TRBV29-1,NA,TGCAGCGCTTCAGACAGCGGAGGGGCCACTGAAGCTTTCTTT,CSASDSGGATEAFF